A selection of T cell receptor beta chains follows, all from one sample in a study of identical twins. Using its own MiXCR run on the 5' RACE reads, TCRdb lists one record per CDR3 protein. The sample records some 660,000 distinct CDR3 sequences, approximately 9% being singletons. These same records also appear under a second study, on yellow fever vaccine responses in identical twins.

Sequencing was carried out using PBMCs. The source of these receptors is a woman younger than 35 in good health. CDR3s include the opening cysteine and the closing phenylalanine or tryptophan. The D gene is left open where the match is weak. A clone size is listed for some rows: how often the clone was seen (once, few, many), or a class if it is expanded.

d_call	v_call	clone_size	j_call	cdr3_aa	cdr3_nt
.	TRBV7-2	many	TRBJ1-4	CASSLVGTTNEKLFF	TGTGCCAGCAGCTTAGTCGGTACAACTAATGAAAAACTGTTTTTT
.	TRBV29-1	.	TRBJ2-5	CSATGLHRIETQYF	TGCAGCGCCACTGGGCTCCACCGGATAGAGACCCAGTACTTC
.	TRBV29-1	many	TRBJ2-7	CSVTDGISYEQYF	TGCAGCGTTACAGACGGGATCTCCTACGAGCAGTACTTC
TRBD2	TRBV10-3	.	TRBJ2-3	CAISLAGGGDTQYF	TGTGCCATCAGCCTTGCGGGGGGAGGAGATACGCAGTATTTT
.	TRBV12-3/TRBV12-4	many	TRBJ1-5	CASRSGDTSNQPQHF	TGTGCCAGCAGATCCGGGGATACTAGCAATCAGCCCCAGCATTTT
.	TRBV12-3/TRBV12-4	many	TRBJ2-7	CASTHARTGREQYF	TGTGCCAGCACCCACGCTAGGACGGGGCGAGAGCAGTACTTC
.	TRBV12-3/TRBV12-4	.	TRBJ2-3	CASSPLGGGDTQYF	TGTGCCAGCAGTCCGCTGGGTGGGGGAGATACGCAGTATTTT
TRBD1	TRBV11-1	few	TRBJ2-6	CASSSGTGGSWSANVLTF	TGTGCCAGCAGCTCCGGGACAGGGGGCAGCTGGAGTGCCAACGTCCTGACTTTC
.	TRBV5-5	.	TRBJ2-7	CASSRPSANSYEQYF	TGTGCCAGCAGCCGTCCTAGCGCAAACTCCTACGAGCAGTACTTC
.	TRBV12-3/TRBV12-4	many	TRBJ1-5	CASSPPGRASNQPQHF	TGTGCCAGCAGTCCCCCGGGCAGGGCTAGCAATCAGCCCCAGCATTTT
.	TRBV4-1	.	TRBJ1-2	CASSQAPGNDYGYTF	TGCGCCAGCAGCCAGGCCCCAGGGAATGACTATGGCTACACCTTC
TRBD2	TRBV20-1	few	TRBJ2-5	CSARDRSGRIEETQYF	TGCAGTGCTAGAGATCGAAGCGGGAGAATAGAAGAGACCCAGTACTTC
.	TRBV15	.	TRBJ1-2	CATGPGQPYGYTF	TGTGCCACCGGACCGGGACAACCCTATGGCTACACCTTC
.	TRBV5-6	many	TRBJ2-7	CASSKGQGGSSYEQYF	TGTGCCAGCAGCAAAGGACAGGGAGGGAGCTCCTACGAGCAGTACTTC
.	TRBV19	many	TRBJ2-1	CASSIGGNEQFF	TGTGCCAGTAGTATAGGCGGGAATGAGCAGTTCTTC
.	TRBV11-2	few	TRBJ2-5	CASSLDVGGTQYF	TGTGCCAGCAGCTTAGACGTTGGGGGGACCCAGTACTTC
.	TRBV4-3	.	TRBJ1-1	CASSQERGIEAFF	TGCGCCAGCAGCCAAGAAAGGGGGATTGAAGCTTTCTTT
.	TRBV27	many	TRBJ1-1	CASRTGLHTEAFF	TGTGCCAGCAGGACGGGACTCCACACTGAAGCTTTCTTT
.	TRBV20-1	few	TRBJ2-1	CSARGFYIHEQFF	TGCAGTGCTAGAGGATTCTACATCCATGAGCAGTTCTTC
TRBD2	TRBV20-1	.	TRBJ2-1	CSASRTSGYNEQFF	TGCAGTGCCTCCAGGACTAGCGGATACAATGAGCAGTTCTTC
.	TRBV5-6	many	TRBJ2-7	CASSSEWDEAYEQYF	TGTGCCAGCAGCTCCGAATGGGACGAAGCCTACGAGCAGTACTTC
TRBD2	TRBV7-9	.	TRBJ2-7	CAISFGLLSGIHEQYF	TGTGCCATCAGCTTTGGGCTCCTTAGCGGGATCCACGAGCAGTACTTC
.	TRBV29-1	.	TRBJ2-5	CSVAELEQGETQYF	TGCAGCGTTGCCGAATTAGAGCAGGGGGAGACCCAGTACTTC